The next 30 T cell receptor beta chains were all read from a single sample in a study of CD8+ T cells in alopecia areata (dated by TCRdb to about 2018). The library was generated by the immunoSEQ multiplex PCR assay. To provide template for TCR sequencing, every sample had RNA extracted and reverse transcribed into cDNA. Entries here come from immuneACCESS through TCRdb and include only in-frame sequences with V and J called. Some clones fail to appear in such tables; in the studies checked, an unresolved V gene covers under half of the shortfall, and the cause of the remainder is unknown. The sample table holds approximately 210,000 clones, of which more than 55% were seen once. In total, the top ten clones hold roughly 3.3% of the sample. This specimen's time point label, per the study, means: around 29 days on oral tofacitinib. This sample's treatment or condition label indicates: oral pan-JAK inhibitor, 5-10 mg twice daily.

This sample comprised CD4+ T cells sorted from blood, obtained at week 4, from a patient treated with tofacitinib. Source of these receptors: a human donor with alopecia areata.

DNA for the CDR3: TGCAGCGTTGGCGGGTCGGGGAATCAGCCCCAGCATTTT. Residues: CSVGGSGNQPQHF. V gene TRBV29-1 combines with J gene TRBJ1-5; D ambiguous. In germline, CDR1 is SQVTM, CDR2 ANQGSEA. Trimming took 4 bases from V and 4 from J, leaving 11 bases between them. The CDR3 has 13 amino acids.

This clone was picked up a small number of times. The chain links TRBV6-1 to TRBJ2-5; TRBD1 might be the D (6 bases). Trimming removed 3 bases at V and 8 bases at J, with 22 bases between. This CDR3 contains 16 residues. Germline V gene sequence: CDR1 MNHNS, CDR2 SASEGT. The CDR3 loop reads CASSDVLQLQGSTQYF. CDR3 coding DNA: TGTGCCAGCAGTGATGTCCTTCAGTTACAGGGTAGTACCCAGTACTTC.

Many counts were recorded for this clone. The chain carries TRBV7-2 and TRBJ2-4, with D unclear. Trimming pared 5 bases from V and 9 bases from J, leaving 17 bases between. CDR3 length: 14 amino acids. CDR1 is SGHTA and CDR2 is FQGNSA in the germline V gene. In nucleotides, the CDR3 is TGTGCCAGCAGCCCGAGCTACAGTTCGAGCATTCAGTACTTC. It encodes CASSPSYSSSIQYF.

The V and J genes are TRBV29-1 and TRBJ2-7; D remains unclear. Germline V lookup: CDR1 SQVTM, CDR2 ANQGSEA. Trimming removed 6 bases from V and 2 bases from J, with 11 bases in between. This CDR3 is built from 12 residues. CDR3 sequence (DNA): TGCAGCGTGACACGGAACACCTACGAGCAGTACTTC. This encodes CSVTRNTYEQYF.

The chain is built from TRBV5-1 and TRBJ1-4; weak D call: TRBD1 (6 bases). CDR3 size: 12 residues. Trimming shortened V by 6 bases and J by 6 bases, and 9 bases separated the two germline ends. CDR1 SGHRS and CDR2 YFSETQ come from the germline V gene. The CDR3 reads CASTGVHEKLFF. For the CDR3, the DNA is TGCGCCAGCACAGGGGTCCATGAAAAACTGTTTTTT.

This clone has just a few counts. In DNA, the CDR3 is TGTGCCAGCAGCGAGCGTTCTAGCTCTTCCGTAGAGACCCAGTACTTC. It is translated as CASSERSSSSVETQYF. The V and J genes are TRBV9 and TRBJ2-5; the D gene is possibly TRBD2 (5 bases). This CDR3 has 16 amino acids. V gave up 3 bases and J gave up 4 bases, with 19 bases separating them. From germline, CDR1 is SGDLS and CDR2 YYNGEE.

The V and J genes are TRBV29-1 and TRBJ2-1; a possible D gene is TRBD2 (6 bases). The CDR3 covers 14 residues. Germline CDR1 SQVTM, CDR2 ANQGSEA. V dropped 5 bases and J dropped 7 bases, with 18 bases sitting between them. CDR3 nucleotide sequence: TGCAGCGTTTTCCGGGGCGGGACCCCAAATGAGCAGTTCTTC. This encodes CSVFRGGTPNEQFF.

The chain joins TRBV2 to TRBJ2-5; 7 positions match TRBD1. The CDR3 has 15 residues. Germline CDR1 and CDR2: SNHLY and FYNNEI. V lost 2 bases and J lost 2; bases outside the gene matches: 5. The CDR3 loop is CASSETGVAQETQYF. The CDR3 DNA reads as TGTGCCAGCAGTGAAACAGGGGTCGCGCAAGAGACCCAGTACTTC.

The CDR3 loop is CSVGRILADTGELFF. The CDR3 coding sequence is TGCAGCGTTGGCCGGATACTAGCGGACACCGGGGAGCTGTTTTTT. The rearrangement links TRBV29-1 to TRBJ2-2; 8 bases agree with TRBD2. CDR3 length: 15 residues. Germline V gene data show CDR1 as SQVTM and CDR2 as ANQGSEA. V gave up 4 bases and J gave up 3 bases; unmatched junction bases: 7.

The chain joins TRBV5-1 to TRBJ1-6; no clear D gene. From germline, CDR1 is SGHRS and CDR2 YFSETQ. The CDR3 loop spans 15 amino acids. V was clipped by 4 bases and J by 7 bases, with 15 bases between them. DNA of the CDR3: TGCGCCAGCAGCCGGGCCGGGCCGTCGAATTCACCCCTCCACTTT. It encodes CASSRAGPSNSPLHF. Drawing the rest from reference TRBV5-1 and TRBJ1-6, the complete variable domain is KAGVTQTPRYLIKTRGQQVTLSCSPISGHRSVSWYQQTPGQGLQFLFEYFSETQRNKGNFPGRFSGRQFSNSRSEMNVSTLELGDSALYLCASSRAGPSNSPLHFGNGTRLTVT.

For this clone: This same CDR3 is encoded by further DNA sequences in the sample. The rearrangement links TRBV30 to TRBJ2-1, with D unresolved. The V gene's germline CDR1 is GTSNPN and CDR2 SVGIG (reference sequence). CDR3 length: 13 amino acids. V was shortened by 3 bases and J by 0 bases, with 6 bases between the two germline ends. CDR3 in amino acids: CAWRESSYNEQFF. The DNA of the CDR3 is TGTGCCTGGAGGGAAAGCTCCTACAATGAGCAGTTCTTC.

This chain uses TRBV18 with TRBJ2-3; the D gene is possibly TRBD1 (5 bases). The CDR3 has 14 residues. Trimming pared 6 bases from V and 4 bases from J, leaving 14 bases between. CDR1 is KGHSH, CDR2 LQKENI, per germline. The CDR3 loop is CASSTGPPPDTQYF. CDR3 DNA sequence: TGTGCCAGCTCTACAGGACCCCCTCCAGATACGCAGTATTTT.

The chain recombines TRBV4-1 with TRBJ1-1; D remains unclear. Per germline, CDR1 MGHRA and CDR2 YSYEKL. Trimming removed 4 bases from V and 1 base from J, with 10 bases in between. The CDR3 totals 14 residues. The CDR3 protein is CASSLPRRNTEAFF. In DNA form, the CDR3 reads TGCGCCAGCAGCCTTCCGAGGAGGAACACTGAAGCTTTCTTT.

The table lists this clone with a few counts. The chain uses TRBV9 and TRBJ2-1; no definite D call. CDR3 length: 15 amino acids. Trimming removed 5 bases from V and 4 bases from J, with 16 bases in between. CDR1 and CDR2 (germline): SGDLS, YYNGEE. Written as DNA, the CDR3 is TGTGCCAGCAGTTACCGGGCCCGGTTATACAATGAGCAGTTCTTC. Its translation: CASSYRARLYNEQFF.

This clone was seen more than once but under ten times. This sequence joins TRBV27 and TRBJ1-3, with a tentative D call TRBD1 (6 bases). CDR1 and CDR2 (germline): MNHEY, SMNVEV (reference sequence). This CDR3 contains 16 residues. V shed 2 bases and J shed 0 bases, with 11 bases lying between them. In DNA, the CDR3 is TGTGCCAGCAGTTTAAAGGGGGTAGACTCTGGAAACACCATATATTTT. This sequence encodes CASSLKGVDSGNTIYF.

The chain recombines TRBV6-1 with TRBJ2-5; 10 bases map to TRBD2. CDR1 and CDR2 (germline): MNHNS, SASEGT. The CDR3 contains 14 residues. J was trimmed by 6 bases and V by 5 bases; bases with no gene match: 6. In nucleotides, the CDR3 is TGTGCCAGCAGTTTAGCGGGGGGTACGAAGACCCAGTACTTC. Encoded protein: CASSLAGGTKTQYF.

J is TRBJ2-1 and V is TRBV5-6; D remains ambiguous. The CDR3 consists of 12 residues. V lost 4 bases, J lost 6 bases, and 8 bases lay in between. Germline-derived CDR1 and CDR2 are SGHDT and YYEEEE. In DNA, the CDR3 is TGTGCCAGCAGCCGAGGTGGCAATGAGCAGTTCTTC. Translated, it gives CASSRGGNEQFF.

The chain employs TRBV7-9 and TRBJ2-1, with a possible D match to TRBD2 (7 bases). The CDR3 is 16 residues long. With 5 bases removed from V and 1 base from J, the gap between germline ends came to 15 bases. Germline loops: CDR1 SEHNR, CDR2 FQNEAQ (reference sequence). The CDR3 bases are TGTGCCAGCAGCCCGTACGGGGGGCGATCCTACAATGAGCAGTTCTTC. It is translated as CASSPYGGRSYNEQFF. Combining the CDR3 with reference TRBV7-9 and TRBJ2-1 gives the whole variable domain DTGVSQNPRHKITKRGQNVTFRCDPISEHNRLYWYRQTLGQGPEFLTYFQNEAQLEKSRLLSDRFSAERPKGSFSTLEIQRTEQGDSAMYLCASSPYGGRSYNEQFFGPGTRLTVL.

This chain joins TRBV25-1 and TRBJ2-4; TRBD1 matches at 9 bases. This CDR3 is built from 11 residues. V shed 5 bases, J shed 16 bases, and the junction held 6 bases outside the gene matches. Germline CDR1 and CDR2: MGHDK and SYGVNS. CDR3 DNA: TGTGCCAGCAGTTCCTGGACAGGGGACTACTTC. It codes for CASSSWTGDYF.

The V gene is TRBV4-2, the J gene TRBJ1-1; weak D call: TRBD1 (5 bases). The CDR3 is 16 amino acids. Looked up from germline, CDR1 is LGHNA and CDR2 is YNFKEQ. The V gene lost 3 bases and the J gene lost 6 bases, with 20 bases spanning the gap. CDR3 loop: CASSHGDRTLVSEAFF. DNA of the CDR3: TGTGCCAGCAGCCATGGGGACCGCACTTTAGTTTCTGAAGCTTTCTTT.

This clone appeared a few times. J is TRBJ1-1 and V is TRBV5-1; the match to TRBD1 covers 7 bases. CDR3 size: 15 residues. Germline assignment: CDR1 SGHRS and CDR2 YFSETQ. V shed 5 bases, J shed 0 bases, and the junction held 7 bases outside the gene matches. This CDR3 is CASSPDRLMNTEAFF. CDR3 nucleotide sequence: TGCGCCAGCAGTCCGGACAGGCTTATGAACACTGAAGCTTTCTTT.

The V and J genes are TRBV30 and TRBJ1-5, with D unresolved. Trimming took off 0 bases at V and 3 bases at J, with 9 bases between the two ends. CDR3 length: 14 amino acids. CDR1 is GTSNPN and CDR2 is SVGIG in the germline V gene (reference sequence). The CDR3 sequence is CAWSVGGLNQPQHF. Here the CDR3 DNA reads TGTGCCTGGAGTGTTGGCGGCCTCAATCAGCCCCAGCATTTT.

The chain is built from TRBV30 and TRBJ1-1; D is undetermined. CDR3 length: 13 residues. Trimming left V 2 bases short and J 3 bases short, with 10 bases between. Looked up from germline, CDR1 is GTSNPN and CDR2 is SVGIG (reference sequence). The CDR3 coding sequence is TGTGCCTGGAGTAAGCCTCCGGACACTGAAGCTTTCTTT. Translation gives CAWSKPPDTEAFF.

This chain uses TRBV29-1 with TRBJ1-4; D is unclear. The CDR3 runs 15 residues. Trimming took off 4 bases at V and 4 bases at J, with 16 bases between the two ends. Germline lookup yields CDR1 SQVTM and CDR2 ANQGSEA. CDR3 in DNA: TGCAGCGTTGCCAATGCAGGACTGCGTAATGAAAAACTGTTTTTT. Translation: CSVANAGLRNEKLFF. The full variable domain, in which reference TRBV29-1 and TRBJ1-4 provide the parts outside the CDR3, is SAVISQKPSRDICQRGTSLTIQCQVDSQVTMMFWYRQQPGQSLTLIATANQGSEATYESGFVIDKFPISRPNLTFSTLTVSNMSPEDSSIYLCSVANAGLRNEKLFFGSGTQLSVL.

A few counts support this clone. V is TRBV5-6 and J is TRBJ2-7; 9 bases are shared with TRBD1. The CDR3 totals 16 residues. Germline V CDR1 and CDR2: SGHDT, YYEEEE. V gave up 0 bases and J gave up 2 bases; unmatched junction bases: 6. CDR3 coding DNA: TGTGCCAGCAGCTTGGCGACAGGGGGAGTACCCTACGAGCAGTACTTC. It codes for CASSLATGGVPYEQYF. Based on the CDR3 plus reference TRBV5-6 and TRBJ2-7, the full variable domain is DAGVTQSPTHLIKTRGQQVTLRCSPKSGHDTVSWYQQALGQGPQFIFQYYEEEERQRGNFPDRFSGHQFPNYSSELNVNALLLGDSALYLCASSLATGGVPYEQYFGPGTRLTVT.

This clone was observed a handful of times. The chain links TRBV30 to TRBJ1-5, with D uncertain. Per the germline V gene, CDR1 is GTSNPN and CDR2 is SVGIG (reference sequence). This CDR3 has 17 amino acids. The V end lost 3 bases, the J end lost 0 bases, and 18 bases lay between the germline ends. In DNA form, the CDR3 reads TGTGCCTGGAGCCTATCGGGAGCCCTCCATAGCAATCAGCCCCAGCATTTT. It encodes CAWSLSGALHSNQPQHF.

In nucleotides, the CDR3 is TGTGCCAGCAGCCCGAGCTGGGGATCGAACTATGGCTACACCTTC. This translates into CASSPSWGSNYGYTF. This chain links TRBV7-2 with TRBJ1-2; D is unresolved. The V end lost 5 bases, the J end lost 2 bases, and 15 bases lay between the germline ends. From germline, CDR1 is SGHTA and CDR2 FQGNSA. The CDR3 is 15 amino acids. The full variable domain, rest sourced from reference TRBV7-2 and TRBJ1-2, is GAGVSQSPSNKVTEKGKDVELRCDPISGHTALYWYRQSLGQGLEFLIYFQGNSAPDKSGLPSDRFSAERTGGSVSTLTIQRTQQEDSAVYLCASSPSWGSNYGYTFGSGTRLTVV.

The rearrangement joins TRBV7-2 to TRBJ1-6; D remains unclear. The germline V gene has CDR1 SGHTA and CDR2 FQGNSA. Trimming left V 2 bases short and J 5 bases short, with 13 bases between. The CDR3 is 16 amino acids. The CDR3 region has the DNA TGTGCCAGCAGCTTACCGACAACCTGGAATAATTCACCCCTCCACTTT. Amino acid sequence: CASSLPTTWNNSPLHF. The full variable domain, in which reference TRBV7-2 and TRBJ1-6 provide the parts outside the CDR3, is GAGVSQSPSNKVTEKGKDVELRCDPISGHTALYWYRQSLGQGLEFLIYFQGNSAPDKSGLPSDRFSAERTGGSVSTLTIQRTQQEDSAVYLCASSLPTTWNNSPLHFGNGTRLTVT.

Only one count was recorded for this clone. CDR3 region: CGWVIGRTQYF. In DNA, the CDR3 is TGTGGTTGGGTTATCGGGAGAACCCAGTACTTC. The V call is TRBV30, the J call TRBJ2-5, with D possibly TRBD2 on 6 matching bases. The germline V gene encodes CDR1 GTSNPN and CDR2 SVGIG (reference sequence). This CDR3 has 11 residues.

In its sample, this clone was seen a few times. The chain has TRBV30 and TRBJ1-2, with TRBD1 matching over 9 bases. This CDR3 is built from 15 residues. The V and J ends lost 1 base and 2 bases, in that order; junction bases with no gene match: 5. CDR1 and CDR2 (germline): GTSNPN, SVGIG (reference sequence). The CDR3 DNA reads TGTGCCTGGAGTGCGGGACAGGGTAGGAACTATGGCTACACCTTC. It is translated as CAWSAGQGRNYGYTF. Complete variable domain (other parts from reference TRBV30 and TRBJ1-2): SQTIHQWPATLVQPVGSPLSLECTVEGTSNPNLYWYRQAAGRGLQLLFYSVGIGQISSEVPQNLSASRPQDRQFILSSKKLLLSDSGFYLCAWSAGQGRNYGYTFGSGTRLTVV.